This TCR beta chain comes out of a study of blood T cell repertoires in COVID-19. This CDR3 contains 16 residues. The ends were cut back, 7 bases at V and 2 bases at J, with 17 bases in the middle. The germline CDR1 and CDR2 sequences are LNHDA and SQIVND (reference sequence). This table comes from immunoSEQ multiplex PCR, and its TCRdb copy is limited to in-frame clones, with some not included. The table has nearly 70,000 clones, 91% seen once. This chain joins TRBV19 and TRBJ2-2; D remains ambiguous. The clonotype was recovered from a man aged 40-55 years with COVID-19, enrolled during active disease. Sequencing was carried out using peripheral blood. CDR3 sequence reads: CASTDTETQNTGELFF. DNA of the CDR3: TGTGCCAGTACCGACACTGAGACCCAAAACACCGGGGAGCTGTTTTTT.